Listed below are T cell receptor beta chains from one sample, sequenced in a study of T-cell memory formation after mild COVID-19. TCRdb reprocessed the 5' RACE reads via MiXCR and lists one record per CDR3 protein. The table has some 440,000 distinct CDR3 sequences, nearly 25% seen once. Material: PBMCs or a T cell subset sorted from them (not recorded which). Receptor source: an adult woman who had mild COVID-19 (a few samples of this study predate the infection). Cell type and time point are not known. Both conserved end residues are part of each CDR3.

j_call	v_call	cdr3_aa
TRBJ1-6	TRBV9	CASSVDRGDALHF
TRBJ2-1	TRBV29-1	CSVGGRPASSYNEQFF
TRBJ2-7	TRBV9	CASSVDSGGLVEQYF
TRBJ2-2	TRBV5-1	CASSPNLDRNTGELFF
TRBJ2-7	TRBV5-1	CASSAPAPCEQYF
TRBJ1-1	TRBV9	CASSDTAGTVRTEAFF
TRBJ2-2	TRBV7-3	CASSSGPSSGELFF
TRBJ1-5	TRBV12-3/TRBV12-4	CASSQISGNSNQPQHF
TRBJ2-3	TRBV11-1	CASSGPTSGSTDTQYF
TRBJ2-1	TRBV5-5	CASGLAGGIEQFF
TRBJ2-1	TRBV29-1	CSVRPSGRNYEQFF
TRBJ2-3	TRBV12-3/TRBV12-4	CASSLWVSASTDTQYF
TRBJ2-4	TRBV19	CASTPWTGGVDSKNIQYF
TRBJ2-3	TRBV5-1	CASSFEGAGLPDTQYF
TRBJ1-6	TRBV7-2	CASSPSTGFNSPLHF